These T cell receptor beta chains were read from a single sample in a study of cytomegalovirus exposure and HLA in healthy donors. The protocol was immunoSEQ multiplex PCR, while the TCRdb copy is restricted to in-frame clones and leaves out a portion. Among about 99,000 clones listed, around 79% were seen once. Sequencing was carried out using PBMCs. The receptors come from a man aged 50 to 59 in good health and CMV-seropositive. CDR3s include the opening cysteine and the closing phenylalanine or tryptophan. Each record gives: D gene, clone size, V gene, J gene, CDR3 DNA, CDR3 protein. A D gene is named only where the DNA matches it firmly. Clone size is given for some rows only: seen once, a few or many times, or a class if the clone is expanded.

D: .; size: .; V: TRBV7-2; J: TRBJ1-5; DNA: TGTGCCAGCAGCTTACGAGGGTATAGCAATCAGCCCCAGCATTTT; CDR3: CASSLRGYSNQPQHF
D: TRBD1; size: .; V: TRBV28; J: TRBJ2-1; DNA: TGTGCCAGCGTAGGGGGCGGTGGGCCATACAATGAGCAGTTCTTC; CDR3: CASVGGGGPYNEQFF
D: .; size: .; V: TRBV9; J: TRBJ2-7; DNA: TGTGCCAGCAGCCGGGGGATCTCCTACGAGCAGTACTTC; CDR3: CASSRGISYEQYF
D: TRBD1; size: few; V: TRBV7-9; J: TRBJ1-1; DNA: TGTGCCAGCAGCACACAGGGGACCGGTACTGAAGCTTTCTTT; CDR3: CASSTQGTGTEAFF
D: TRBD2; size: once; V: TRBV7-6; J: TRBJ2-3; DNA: TGTGCCAGCAGCTTAAGTTCTAGCGGAGATACGCAGTATTTT; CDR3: CASSLSSSGDTQYF
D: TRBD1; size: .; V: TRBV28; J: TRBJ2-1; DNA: TGTGCCAGCAGTCGGACAGGGGCGTCACTTAGCGGAGCACCCTACAATGAGCAGTTCTTC; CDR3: CASSRTGASLSGAPYNEQFF
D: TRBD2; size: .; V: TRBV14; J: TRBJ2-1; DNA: TGTGCCAGCAGCCAAGGCCCCCGGACTAGGGGTGGTAATGAGCAGTTCTTC; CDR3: CASSQGPRTRGGNEQFF
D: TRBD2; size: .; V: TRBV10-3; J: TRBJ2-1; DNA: TGTGCCATCAGCCCGGGACTAGCGGGGGGGGCTGAGCAGTTCTTC; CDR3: CAISPGLAGGAEQFF
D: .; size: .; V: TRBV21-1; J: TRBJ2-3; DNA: TGTGCCAGCAGCTTTCGGACTAGCGGGACTAGCACAGATACGCAGTATTTT; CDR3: CASSFRTSGTSTDTQYF
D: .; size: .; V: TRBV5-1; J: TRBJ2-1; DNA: TGCGCCAGCAGCTTGGAGGACTCCCTATACAATGAGCAGTTCTTC; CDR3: CASSLEDSLYNEQFF
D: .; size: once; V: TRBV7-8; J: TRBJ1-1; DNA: TGTGCCAGCAGCAAGGGAGAGAACACTGAAGCTTTCTTT; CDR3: CASSKGENTEAFF
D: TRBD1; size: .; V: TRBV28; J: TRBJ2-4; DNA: TGTGCCAGCAGTTTAGGGCCGGGACAGAGGGCCTTAGCCAAAAACATTCAGTACTTC; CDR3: CASSLGPGQRALAKNIQYF
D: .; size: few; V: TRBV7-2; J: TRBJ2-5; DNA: TGTGCCAGCAGCTCGCAGGGTAGCCGGGAGACCCAGTACTTC; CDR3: CASSSQGSRETQYF
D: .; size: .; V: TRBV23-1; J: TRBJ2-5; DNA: TGCGCCAGCAGGGAGACAGGCGCCGCGGCCCAGTACTTC; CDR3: CASRETGAAAQYF
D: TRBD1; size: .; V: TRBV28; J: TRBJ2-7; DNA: TGTGCCAGCAGTTCCTCGGGGACAGGGTTGGACGAGCAGTACTTC; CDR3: CASSSSGTGLDEQYF